This is a list of T cell receptor beta chains from one sample in a study of blood T cell repertoires in COVID-19. Clones were sequenced by immunoSEQ multiplex PCR, and TCRdb holds only the in-frame ones, with some missing. The sample comprises 350,000 or so clones, 90% of which are singletons, and 6.5% rests with the top ten. Sequenced: peripheral blood. These receptors came from a young man with active or convalescent COVID-19. Each CDR3 is given without its conserved first and last residue.

V,J,CDR3
TRBV24-1,TRBJ1-5,ATSDTGQGRQPQH
TRBV28,TRBJ1-1,ASSNVGRRGAF
TRBV28,TRBJ2-2,ASSKRGPGELF
TRBV7-9,TRBJ2-2,ASTKTSGSNTGELF
TRBV7-2,TRBJ1-6,ASRKSERTGSSPLH
TRBV3-1/TRBV3-2,TRBJ1-6,ATSRESSYNSPLH
TRBV6-5,TRBJ1-4,ASRATGNEKLF
TRBV5-8,TRBJ2-1,ASSLARTSGLYNEQF
TRBV4-2,TRBJ2-7,ASSQGLAANSYEQY
TRBV28,TRBJ2-7,ASSPGHYEQY
TRBV28,TRBJ1-5,ASSRTEISNQPQH
TRBV18,TRBJ1-1,ASTQGSRGEAF
TRBV3-1/TRBV3-2,TRBJ2-7,ASSQGLNYEQY
TRBV27,TRBJ1-5,ASSRQGASQPQH
TRBV6-6,TRBJ1-1,ASVLTGGTEAF
TRBV7-9,TRBJ1-2,ASSLTLAGHGYT
TRBV27,TRBJ2-7,ASSFLFGRSSYEQY
TRBV27,TRBJ2-7,ASTPFRRDRVREQY
TRBV6-2/TRBV6-3,TRBJ2-2,ASSIHRGGTGELF
TRBV4-3,TRBJ2-3,ASSQDFAADTQY
TRBV4-3,TRBJ2-7,ASSQRGLAGGPSEQY
TRBV28,TRBJ1-2,AIRTGEAYGYT